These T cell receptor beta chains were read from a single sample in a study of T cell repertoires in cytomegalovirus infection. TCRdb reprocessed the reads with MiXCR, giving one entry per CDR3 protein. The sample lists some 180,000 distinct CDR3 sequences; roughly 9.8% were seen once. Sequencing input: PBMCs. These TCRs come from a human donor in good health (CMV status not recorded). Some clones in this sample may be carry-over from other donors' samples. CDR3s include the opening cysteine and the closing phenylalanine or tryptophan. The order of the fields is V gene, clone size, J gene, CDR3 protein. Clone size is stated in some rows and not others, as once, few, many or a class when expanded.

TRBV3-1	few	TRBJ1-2	CASSQELTDNYGYTF
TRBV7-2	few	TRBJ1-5	CASSLALVSNQPQHF
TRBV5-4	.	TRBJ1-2	CASSLGRRNRDRANYGYTF
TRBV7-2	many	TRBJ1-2	CASSPTTGANYGYTF
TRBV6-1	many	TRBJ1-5	CASRSGQGVYSNQPQHF
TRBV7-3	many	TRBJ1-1	CASSLRGGGTEAFF
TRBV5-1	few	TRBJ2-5	CASSTEARQETQYF
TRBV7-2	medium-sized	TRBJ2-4	CASSLSATLNIQYF
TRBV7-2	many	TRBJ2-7	CASSQQTGAEQYF
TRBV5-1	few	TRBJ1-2	CASSLEGFSEGYTF
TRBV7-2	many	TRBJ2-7	CASSLAVTYEQYF
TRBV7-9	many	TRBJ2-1	CASSLVGLGTLEFF
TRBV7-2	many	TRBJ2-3	CASKTSGSTDTQYF
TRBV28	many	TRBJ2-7	CASSPSGGRVWEQYF